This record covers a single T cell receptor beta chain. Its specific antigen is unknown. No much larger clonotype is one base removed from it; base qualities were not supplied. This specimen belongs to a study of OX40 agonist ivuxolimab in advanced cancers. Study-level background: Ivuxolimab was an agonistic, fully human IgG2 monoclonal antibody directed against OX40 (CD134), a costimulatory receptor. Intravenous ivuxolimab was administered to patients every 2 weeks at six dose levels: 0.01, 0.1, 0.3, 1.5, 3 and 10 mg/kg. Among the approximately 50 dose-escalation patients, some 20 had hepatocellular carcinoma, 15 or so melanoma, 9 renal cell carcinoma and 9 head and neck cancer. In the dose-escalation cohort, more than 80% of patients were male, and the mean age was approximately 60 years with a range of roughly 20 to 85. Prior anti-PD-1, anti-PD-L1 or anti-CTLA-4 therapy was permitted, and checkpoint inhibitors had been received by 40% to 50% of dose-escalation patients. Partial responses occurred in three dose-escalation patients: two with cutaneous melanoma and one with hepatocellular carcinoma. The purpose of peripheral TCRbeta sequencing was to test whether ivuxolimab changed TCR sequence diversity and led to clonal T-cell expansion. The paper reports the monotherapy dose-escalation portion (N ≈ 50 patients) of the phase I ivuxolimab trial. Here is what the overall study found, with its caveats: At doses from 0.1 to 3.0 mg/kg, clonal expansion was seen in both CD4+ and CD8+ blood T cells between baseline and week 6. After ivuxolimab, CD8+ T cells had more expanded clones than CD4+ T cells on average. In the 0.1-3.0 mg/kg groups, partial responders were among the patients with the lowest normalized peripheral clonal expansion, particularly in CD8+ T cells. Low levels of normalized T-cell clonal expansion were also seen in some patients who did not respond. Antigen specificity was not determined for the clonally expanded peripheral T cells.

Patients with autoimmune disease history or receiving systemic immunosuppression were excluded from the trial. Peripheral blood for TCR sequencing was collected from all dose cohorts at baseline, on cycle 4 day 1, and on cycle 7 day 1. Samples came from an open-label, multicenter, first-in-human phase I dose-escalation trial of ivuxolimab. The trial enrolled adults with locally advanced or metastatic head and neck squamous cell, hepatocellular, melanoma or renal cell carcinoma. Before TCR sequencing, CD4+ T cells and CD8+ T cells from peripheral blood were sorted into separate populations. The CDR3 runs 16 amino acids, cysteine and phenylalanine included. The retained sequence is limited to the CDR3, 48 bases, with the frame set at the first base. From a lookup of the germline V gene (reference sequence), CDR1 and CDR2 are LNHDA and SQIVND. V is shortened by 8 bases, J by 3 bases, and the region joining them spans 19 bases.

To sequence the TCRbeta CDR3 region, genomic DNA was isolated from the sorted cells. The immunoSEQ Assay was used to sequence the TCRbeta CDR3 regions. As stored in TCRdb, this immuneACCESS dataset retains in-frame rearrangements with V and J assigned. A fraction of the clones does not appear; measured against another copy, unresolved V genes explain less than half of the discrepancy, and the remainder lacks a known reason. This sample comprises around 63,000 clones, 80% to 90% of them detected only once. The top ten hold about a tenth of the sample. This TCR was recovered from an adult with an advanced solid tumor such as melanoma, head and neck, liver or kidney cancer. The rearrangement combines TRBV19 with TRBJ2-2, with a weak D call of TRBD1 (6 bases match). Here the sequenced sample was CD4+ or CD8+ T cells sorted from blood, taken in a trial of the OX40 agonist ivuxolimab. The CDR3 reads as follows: CASGARTATYTGELFF. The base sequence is TGTGCCAGTGGGGCCAGGACAGCAACCTACACCGGGGAGCTGTTTTTT.